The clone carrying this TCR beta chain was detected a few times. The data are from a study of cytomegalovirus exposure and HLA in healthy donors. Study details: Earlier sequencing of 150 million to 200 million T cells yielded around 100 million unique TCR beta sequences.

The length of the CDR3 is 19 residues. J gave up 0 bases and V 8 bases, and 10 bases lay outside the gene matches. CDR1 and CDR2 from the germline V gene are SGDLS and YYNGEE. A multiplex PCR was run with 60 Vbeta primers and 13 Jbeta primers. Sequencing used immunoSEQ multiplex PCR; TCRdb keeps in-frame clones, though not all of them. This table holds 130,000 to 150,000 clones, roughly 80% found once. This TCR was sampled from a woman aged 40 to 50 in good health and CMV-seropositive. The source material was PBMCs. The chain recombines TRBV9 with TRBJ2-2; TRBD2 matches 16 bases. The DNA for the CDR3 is TGTGCCAGTTCCCTCTCCGGGACTAGCGGGAGGGCGAACACCGGGGAGCTGTTTTTT. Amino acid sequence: CASSLSGTSGRANTGELFF.